This T cell receptor (beta chain) was identified during a study of CD8 T cells in ankylosing spondylitis. Study-wide results and limits: One TCR beta motif, made up of seven to nine highly homologous variants, appeared characteristic of ankylosing spondylitis blood. Matched ankylosing spondylitis synovial fluid reportedly showed significant enrichment of disease-linked clones.

This clonotype appeared a few times. Its specificity is unknown. Library preparation for TCR beta used quantitative 5'-RACE with molecular barcodes. TCRdb reprocessed the 5' RACE reads via MiXCR and lists one record per CDR3 protein. The profile shows about 840,000 distinct CDR3 sequences, 10% to 15% of them singletons. Per germline, CDR1 SGHAT and CDR2 FQNNGV. This CDR3 has 15 residues. J lost 5 bases, V lost 8 bases, and 10 bases had no gene match. The gene calls are TRBV11-2 and TRBJ1-4; 8 bases line up with TRBD1. Sequenced material: blood, either unsorted or a sorted T cell fraction (not recorded which). This TCR was recovered from a male donor with ankylosing spondylitis. The CDR3 region has the DNA TGTGCCAGCCGCAAACCGGGACAGGACAATGAAAAACTGTTTTTT. Translating it yields CASRKPGQDNEKLFF.